This T cell receptor (beta chain) was identified during a study of identical twins (dated by TCRdb to 2016 to 2017). For context, the study as a whole: TCR alpha and beta repertoires from monozygotic twins, unrelated adults of various ages and cord blood were deep-sequenced to test whether fetal clonotypes persist. To rule out contamination, the twin experiments were replicated at different times with different library preparation protocols. Here is what the overall study found, with its caveats: Out-of-frame TCR alpha sequences shared between twins showed an excess of low generation-probability sequences compared with coincidental sharing between unrelated individuals. Because the same donors could not be followed over many years, the conclusions relied on cross-sectional statistical analysis. A weaker excess of twin sharing was found in beta out-of-frame sequences because the signal-to-noise ratio was lowered by fewer shared sequences. Fewer insertions were carried by abundant cord blood beta clonotypes; a weaker similar trend was observed in young adult naive repertoires, while no such trend was observed in memory repertoires. Out-of-frame TCR alpha sharing in monozygotic twins was systematically underestimated by recombination models, whereas sharing between unrelated individuals was in agreement with the recombination models. Zero-insertion analyses could be partly confounded by invariant T cells such as MAIT and iNKT, though diverse VJ usage argued against such confounding for most clonotypes.

For CDR1 and CDR2, the germline V gene (reference sequence) lists DFQATT and SNEGSKA. The CDR3 numbers 12 residues from cysteine through phenylalanine. This entry keeps only the CDR3 DNA: 36 bases, framed from base 1. Library creation used 5' RACE. Sequencing took place on an Illumina HiSeq 2000. A universal primer binding site was added through template switching, and the final cDNA carried a unique molecular identifier so that TCR cDNA molecules could be counted accurately. Specific primers in the conserved constant-segment region were used to synthesize first-strand cDNA for TCR alpha and beta chains. To control for contamination, every cDNA library carried two barcodes: a SMART-Mk sample barcode plus Illumina barcodes. TruSeq adapter sequences, together with Illumina sample barcodes, were added in two successive PCR steps. Sequencing of the TCR alpha and beta cDNA libraries was done on the Illumina HiSeq platform using custom primers. In the paper's pipeline: MiGEC processed the raw reads to extract unique molecular identifiers, while MiXCR was used to determine the CDR3 positions. Recombination models were inferred per individual with the repgenHMM and IGoR tools using an EM algorithm. Shared clonotypes were analyzed with the tcR package in R, and sharing was normalized by the product of cloneset sizes. To study raw recombination without the effects of thymic and clonal selection, out-of-frame nonproductive sequences were analyzed. TCRdb redid the processing of the public reads, applying fastp at Q25 and MiXCR, and retained in-frame beta chains. Each entry merges the rows of one CDR3 protein and shows their most common DNA and genes. The V and J calls and clone size are TCRdb's, not the authors'. The sample contains 410,000 or so distinct CDR3 sequences, around a sixth of them found a single time. Clones ranked in the top ten supply roughly 12% of the sample.

All donors were healthy Caucasians. The study also sequenced three unrelated non-twin adults: a male aged 18 to 30, a male aged 50 to 59 and a female aged 50 to 59. Miltenyi CD45RO+ enrichment and human naive T-cell isolation kits were used to isolate memory (CD45RO+) and naive T cells from PBMC. This clonotype was seen ten or more times. Its antigen is unknown. No much larger clone is present one base from it, and per-base qualities are unavailable. The chain uses TRBV20-1 and TRBJ1-2, with 8 bases in between that match TRBD1. Material for sequencing was naive T cells sorted from blood. What this sample's cell subset or site label stands for: cells isolated with a human naive T-cell isolation kit. This TCR derives from a man aged 45-65 years in good health. The nucleotides read TGCGGTAAAACAGGGGGATCCTATGGCTACACCTTC. This codes for CGKTGGSYGYTF.